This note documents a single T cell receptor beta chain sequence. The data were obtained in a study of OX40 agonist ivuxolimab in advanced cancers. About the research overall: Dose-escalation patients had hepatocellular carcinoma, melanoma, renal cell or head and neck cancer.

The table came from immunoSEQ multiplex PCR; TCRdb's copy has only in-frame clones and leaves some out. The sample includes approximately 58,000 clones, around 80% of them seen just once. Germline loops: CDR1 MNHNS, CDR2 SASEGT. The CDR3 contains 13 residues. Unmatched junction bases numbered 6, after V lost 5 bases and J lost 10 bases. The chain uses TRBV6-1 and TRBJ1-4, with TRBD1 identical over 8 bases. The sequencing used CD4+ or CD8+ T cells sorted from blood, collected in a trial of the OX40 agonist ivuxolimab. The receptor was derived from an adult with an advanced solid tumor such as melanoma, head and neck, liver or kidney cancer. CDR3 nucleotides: TGTGCCAGCAGTCACCCACAGGGGGTAAAACTGTTTTTT. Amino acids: CASSHPQGVKLFF.